This T cell receptor (beta chain) was retrieved from a study of cytomegalovirus exposure and HLA in healthy donors. Researchers ran the PCR with 60 Vbeta and 13 Jbeta primers. Method: immunoSEQ multiplex PCR; TCRdb's copy keeps in-frame clones and lacks some. The data contain some 150,000 clones, about 80% of them singletons. Of note for this clone: Its antigen remains unidentified.

Trimming took 1 base from V and 4 from J; bases not matched to a gene: 4. CDR1 is SQVTM and CDR2 is ANQGSEA in the germline V gene. This CDR3 is built from 13 residues. Study-wide results and limits: In a later analysis, across HLA loci, associated TCR counts were highest for DRB1, lowest for HLA-C. In vitro work confirmed that a few CMV-associated chains recognize CMV antigens. The authors listed 164 TCR beta chains as cytomegalovirus-associated. Later analysis suggested most CMV-associated TCR beta chains were HLA-restricted.

The receptor was derived from a woman between 45 and 60 years old in good health and CMV-seronegative. The sample comprised PBMCs. The rearrangement uses TRBV29-1 and TRBJ2-7, with 7 bases identical to TRBD1. As DNA, the CDR3 is TGCAGCGTTGAAGTGGGCAGGGGGTACGAGCAGTACTTC. Its translation: CSVEVGRGYEQYF.